This is a list of T cell receptor beta chains from one sample in a study of OX40 agonist ivuxolimab in advanced cancers. Here immunoSEQ multiplex PCR was the method, and the copy in TCRdb shows in-frame clones only, minus some. Among more than 70,000 clones listed, just under 85% were seen once. The sequencing here drew on CD4+ or CD8+ T cells sorted from blood, taken in a trial of the OX40 agonist ivuxolimab. These TCRs come from an adult with an advanced solid tumor such as melanoma, head and neck, liver or kidney cancer. The CDR3 runs from the conserved cysteine through the conserved F or W. D genes are given only for firm matches. Expanded clones are given a class, and other clones once, few, many or no size at all.

cdr3_nt | cdr3_aa | j_call | v_call | d_call | clone_size
TGTGCTAGTGGTTTGGCCGGGACGGGTAATTCACCCCTCCACTTT | CASGLAGTGNSPLHF | TRBJ1-6 | TRBV12-5 | NA | few
TGTGCCAGCAGCCCCCTGCCTACCTCCGACAATGAGCAGTTCTTC | CASSPLPTSDNEQFF | TRBJ2-1 | TRBV11-3 | NA | NA
TGTGCCAGCAGTACCTTGGACAGGGGGCCCACAGATACGCAGTATTTT | CASSTLDRGPTDTQYF | TRBJ2-3 | TRBV28 | TRBD1 | NA
TGCGCCAGCAGCTTAGGGAGCGGGTTTGAGCTGTTTTTT | CASSLGSGFELFF | TRBJ2-2 | TRBV5-1 | NA | NA
TGTGCCAGCAGCTTTGAGGGATCAGGGGATACGCAGTATTTT | CASSFEGSGDTQYF | TRBJ2-3 | TRBV5-6 | NA | NA
TGTGCCTGGAGTGTAGGATCCTCAGGGGGGAGGGAGCAGTACTTC | CAWSVGSSGGREQYF | TRBJ2-7 | TRBV30 | NA | NA
TGTGCCATCAGGCCGGGGGTACGCCAGCCCCAGCATTTT | CAIRPGVRQPQHF | TRBJ1-5 | TRBV10-3 | NA | NA
TGTGCCAGCAGCTTAGGGGGACTAGGTATGGAGCAGTTCTTC | CASSLGGLGMEQFF | TRBJ2-1 | TRBV7-2 | TRBD2 | NA
TGTGCCAGCGGTGATTTAACAGGGGACACTGAAGCTTTCTTT | CASGDLTGDTEAFF | TRBJ1-1 | TRBV27 | TRBD1 | NA
TGTGCCAGCATGAGTGACACTAACTATGGCTACACCTTC | CASMSDTNYGYTF | TRBJ1-2 | TRBV6-1 | NA | NA
TGTGCCAGCTCACCCGACAGGGAGAATGGCTACACCTTC | CASSPDRENGYTF | TRBJ1-2 | TRBV18 | TRBD1 | NA
TGTGCCAGCAGCTTAGGCCAGAGTCCTAATGAAAAACTGTTTTTT | CASSLGQSPNEKLFF | TRBJ1-4 | TRBV7-8 | NA | few
TGCGCCAGCAGCCGCTCCCGACCGGGACAGGGGGTCGGCTACACCTTC | CASSRSRPGQGVGYTF | TRBJ1-2 | TRBV4-1 | TRBD1 | NA
TGCGCCAGCAGCTTGGGCGCAGAAGGAGGAAATCAGCCCCAGCATTTT | CASSLGAEGGNQPQHF | TRBJ1-5 | TRBV5-1 | NA | NA
TGCGCCAGCAGCGGCCAGGGACAGGCCCAAGAGACCCAGTACTTC | CASSGQGQAQETQYF | TRBJ2-5 | TRBV5-1 | TRBD1 | NA
TGTGCCAGCAGCCCGGATCCACACCCCAGCTCCTACAATGAGCAGTTCTTC | CASSPDPHPSSYNEQFF | TRBJ2-1 | TRBV5-5 | NA | NA
TGTGCCAGCACCGGGGGACTAGCGGGGCTAGATACGCAGTATTTT | CASTGGLAGLDTQYF | TRBJ2-3 | TRBV6-6 | TRBD2 | NA
TGTGCCAGCACCTCCGGGACAGGGAGCTATGGCTACACCTTC | CASTSGTGSYGYTF | TRBJ1-2 | TRBV2 | TRBD1 | NA
TGTGCCAGCAGCTTCCCATATCAGATGGAAGAGACCCAGTACTTC | CASSFPYQMEETQYF | TRBJ2-5 | TRBV7-8 | NA | NA
TGTGCCAGCAGCTTAACCGGGGGGAGCAATCAGCCCCAGCATTTT | CASSLTGGSNQPQHF | TRBJ1-5 | TRBV7-2 | NA | NA
TGTGCCAGTAGTATCCCCGGAAACAATCAGCCCCAGCATTTT | CASSIPGNNQPQHF | TRBJ1-5 | TRBV19 | NA | NA
TGCGCCAGCAGCTTTGACGGGGGCAATCAGCCCCAGCATTTT | CASSFDGGNQPQHF | TRBJ1-5 | TRBV5-1 | NA | NA
TGTGCCAGCTCACTCACGCAAGGAGGGACAGGGCACAATGAGCAGTTCTTC | CASSLTQGGTGHNEQFF | TRBJ2-1 | TRBV18 | TRBD1 | NA
TGTGCCAGCAGTAGGGGGCCCGACACTGAAGCTTTCTTT | CASSRGPDTEAFF | TRBJ1-1 | TRBV6-1 | TRBD1 | NA
TGTGCCTGGAGTGTACTGAACAGGGGCGAGTCACCCCTCCACTTT | CAWSVLNRGESPLHF | TRBJ1-6 | TRBV30 | TRBD1 | NA